The 14 T cell receptor beta chains given below trace back to one sample, sequenced in a study of T cells in women clearing cervical HPV infection. This table comes from immunoSEQ multiplex PCR, and its TCRdb copy is limited to in-frame clones, with some not included. The record lists tens of thousands of clones, of which the ten most abundant hold more than 0.8%. The specimen was blood buffy coat. All receptors come from a woman between 18 and 70 years old with a cervical HPV16 infection that either progressed to CIN3+ or cleared (not recorded which).

A remark on this clone: The read ends 3 residues before the CDR3 terminus; that terminus is restored from the germline J gene. The rearrangement links TRBV2 to TRBJ2-2; TRBD1 might be the D (7 bases). CDR1 and CDR2 (germline): SNHLY, FYNNEI. CDR3 length: 16 residues. Here the CDR3 reads CATQTGWDSGANVLFF. The CDR3 DNA, read in part, is TGTGCCACACAGACAGGGTGGGACTCTGGGGCCAACGTG.

Points on this clone: The observed sequence ends 3 residues before the CDR3 terminus, with the missing tail filled in from the germline J gene. The chain uses TRBV7-2 and TRBJ1-2, with D possibly matching TRBD1 (5 bases). The CDR3 is 12 amino acids. CDR1 SGHTA and CDR2 FQGNSA come from the germline V gene. The CDR3 loop reads CASSLDINDYTF. The sequenced CDR3 bases are TGTGCCAGCAGCTTGGACATCAACGAC.

To note about this clone: The read terminates 3 residues before the CDR3 end, so the remaining end is supplied by the germline J gene. V gene TRBV12-3 or TRBV12-4 combines with J gene TRBJ2-1; TRBD1 matches at 9 bases. The CDR3 consists of 16 residues. V trimming: 6 bases; J trimming: 4 bases; junction bases outside the gene matches: 10. The CDR3 region is CASRRIQGAGYNEQFF. CDR3 bases read: TGTGCCAGCAGACGGATACAGGGGGCAGGGTACAATGAG.

Comment on this clone: The read ends 3 residues before the CDR3 terminus; that terminus is restored from the germline J gene. The V gene is TRBV27, the J gene TRBJ2-3, with 7 bases fitting TRBD2. In germline, CDR1 is MNHEY, CDR2 SMNVEV (reference sequence). CDR3 length: 17 residues. The sequenced CDR3 bases are TGTGCCAGCAGTTCAAGGGGCCAAGGTTCGGGAGGAGGGACG. Translation gives CASSSRGQGSGGGT. The whole CDR3 reads CASSSRGQGSGGGTQYF.

Worth noting for this clone: The sequenced fragment ends 3 residues before the CDR3 boundary, so the rest is inferred from the germline J gene. The rearrangement joins TRBV20-1 to TRBJ2-7, with 7 bases that match TRBD1. V gave up 7 bases and J gave up 0 bases; unmatched junction bases: 15. The CDR3 length is 16 residues. Germline-derived CDR1 and CDR2 are DFQATT and SNEGSKA (reference sequence). Partial CDR3 DNA: TGCAGTGTTCTCCTGGCAAACAGGGGCACCTCCTACGAG. This encodes CSVLLANRGTSYE. The complete CDR3 reads CSVLLANRGTSYEQYF.

For this clone: The missing CDR3 end, 3 residues past where the read stops, is filled in from the germline J gene. The V call is TRBV5-1, the J call TRBJ2-5; a possible D gene is TRBD2 (7 bases). The V gene lost 7 bases and the J gene lost 5 bases, with 18 bases spanning the gap. Germline V gene data show CDR1 as SGHRS and CDR2 as YFSETQ. The CDR3 length is 14 residues. The CDR3 bases that were read are TGCGCCAGCTACCATGGGGGGGCCGGGGAGACC. It yields the protein CASYHGGAGET. The full CDR3 reads CASYHGGAGETQYF.

As for this clone: Mismatch with germline at one junction end may stem from a read error. The CDR3 end lies 3 residues beyond the end of the read and is filled in from the germline J gene. Other DNA sequences in this specimen translate into the identical CDR3. The chain joins TRBV19 to TRBJ1-3; perhaps TRBD1 as D (5 bases). The CDR3 totals 13 residues. Germline values: CDR1 LNHDA, CDR2 SQIVND (reference sequence). The part of the CDR3 DNA that was read is TGTGCCAGTAGTATCTCTCAGGGAAACACG. This sequence encodes CASSISQGNT. The full CDR3 reads CASSISQGNTIYF.

Worth noting for this clone: The read ends 3 residues shy of where the CDR3 ends; the end is completed using the germline J gene. The genes are TRBV5-5 and TRBJ2-7; 11 bases match TRBD2. The trim removed 5 bases at V and 0 bases at J, leaving 4 bases unmatched. This CDR3 region has 15 residues. CDR1 and CDR2 from the germline V gene are SGHKS and YYEKEE (reference sequence). The CDR3 sequence: CASSYGTSGSYEQYF. The CDR3 DNA, read in part, is TGTGCCAGCAGTTACGGGACTAGCGGCTCCTACGAG.

The DNA read from the CDR3 is TGTGCCAGCAGCTTAGGGGGGGGTGGTAATGAAAAG. Translating gives CASSLGGGGNEK. The whole CDR3 protein is CASSLGGGGNEKLFF. The chain uses TRBV7-2 and TRBJ2-2, with 7 bases identical to TRBD2. The read finishes 3 residues shy of the CDR3 end, and the germline J gene is used to complete it. Germline lookup yields CDR1 SGHTA and CDR2 FQGNSA. The CDR3 runs 15 residues.

In regard to this clone: Coverage ceases 3 residues before the CDR3 finishes, and the germline J gene fills in the end. This chain links TRBV7-9 with TRBJ1-2; no clear D. Germline V gene sequence: CDR1 SEHNR, CDR2 FQNEAQ (reference sequence). The CDR3 runs to 13 residues. CDR3 in amino acids: CASSLTSVHDYTF. CDR3 bases read: TGTGCCAGCAGCTTGACTAGCGTCCACGAC.

A note on this clone: The read halts 3 residues ahead of the CDR3 end, with the missing end drawn from the germline J gene. The chain joins TRBV5-1 to TRBJ2-2; 7 bases line up with TRBD1. Losses at the gene ends were 4 bases for V and 1 base for J; bases not matched to a gene: 4. The CDR3 runs to 15 residues. Germline V gene lookup returns CDR1 SGHRS and CDR2 YFSETQ. The CDR3 sequence: CASSARTGNTGELFF. The sequenced CDR3 bases are TGCGCCAGCAGCGCGCGGACAGGGAACACCGGGGAG.

The CDR3 bases that were read are TGTGCCAGTACAAGGGCTAGCAATCAGCCC. It codes for CASTRASNQP. From start to end, the CDR3 is CASTRASNQPQHF. The rearrangement uses TRBV19 and TRBJ1-5; D gene ambiguous. The read comes to an end 3 residues before the CDR3 does, leaving the germline J gene to fill in the end. The V end was cut by 7 bases, the J end by 0 bases, with 7 bases between. CDR1 LNHDA and CDR2 SQIVND come from the germline V gene (reference sequence). This CDR3 comprises 13 residues.

To note about this clone: The read ends 3 residues before the CDR3 terminus; that terminus is restored from the germline J gene. The rearrangement joins TRBV12-3 or TRBV12-4 to TRBJ1-2; 8 bases map to TRBD1. This CDR3 contains 13 residues. The DNA read from the CDR3 is TGTGCCAGCAGTTTAGGCAGGGGGCGCGGC. This gives the protein CASSLGRGRG. The full CDR3 sequence reads CASSLGRGRGYTF.

To note about this clone: The read ends 3 residues shy of where the CDR3 ends; the end is completed using the germline J gene. The V gene is TRBV25-1, the J gene TRBJ1-2; 8 bases are shared with TRBD1. The trim removed 6 bases at V and 4 bases at J, leaving 7 bases unmatched. This CDR3 region has 14 residues. The germline V gene has CDR1 MGHDK and CDR2 SYGVNS. The sequenced part of the CDR3 DNA is TGTGCCAGCAGCGATATAACAGGGGGCTATGGC. This gives the protein CASSDITGGYG. The full-length CDR3 reads as CASSDITGGYGYTF.